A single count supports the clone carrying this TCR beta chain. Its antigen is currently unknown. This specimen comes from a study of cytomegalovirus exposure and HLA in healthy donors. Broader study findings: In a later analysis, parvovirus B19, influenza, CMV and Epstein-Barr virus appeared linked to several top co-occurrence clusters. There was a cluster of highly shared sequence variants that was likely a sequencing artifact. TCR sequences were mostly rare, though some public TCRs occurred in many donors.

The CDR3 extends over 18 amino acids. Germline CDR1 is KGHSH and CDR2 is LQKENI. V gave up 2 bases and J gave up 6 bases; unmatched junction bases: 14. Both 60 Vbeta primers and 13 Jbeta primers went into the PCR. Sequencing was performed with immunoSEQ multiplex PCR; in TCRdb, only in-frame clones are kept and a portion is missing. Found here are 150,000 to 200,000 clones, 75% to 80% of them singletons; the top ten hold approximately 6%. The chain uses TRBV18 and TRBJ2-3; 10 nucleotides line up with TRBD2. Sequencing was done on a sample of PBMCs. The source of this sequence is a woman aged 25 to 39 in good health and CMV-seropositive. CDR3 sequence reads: CASSPGPLAGPVSDTQYF. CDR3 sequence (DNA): TGTGCCAGCTCACCAGGGCCACTAGCGGGACCCGTATCCGATACGCAGTATTTT.